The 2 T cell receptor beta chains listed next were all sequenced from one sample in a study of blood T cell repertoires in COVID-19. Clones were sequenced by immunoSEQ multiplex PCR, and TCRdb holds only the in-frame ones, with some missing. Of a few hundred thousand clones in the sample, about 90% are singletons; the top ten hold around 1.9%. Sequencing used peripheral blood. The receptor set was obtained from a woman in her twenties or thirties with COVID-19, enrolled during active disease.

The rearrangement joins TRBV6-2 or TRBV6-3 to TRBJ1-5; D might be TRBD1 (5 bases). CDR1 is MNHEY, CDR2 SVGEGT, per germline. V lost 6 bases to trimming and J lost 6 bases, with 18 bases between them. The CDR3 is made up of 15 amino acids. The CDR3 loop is CASSPAGRVSQPQHF. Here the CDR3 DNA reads TGTGCCAGCAGCCCCGCCGGCAGGGTGAGTCAGCCCCAGCATTTT.

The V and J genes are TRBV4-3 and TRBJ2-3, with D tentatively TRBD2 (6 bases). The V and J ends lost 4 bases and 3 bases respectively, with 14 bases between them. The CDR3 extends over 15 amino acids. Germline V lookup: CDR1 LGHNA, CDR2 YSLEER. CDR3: CASSLRDSGTDTQYF. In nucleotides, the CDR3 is TGCGCCAGCAGCCTCCGGGATAGCGGAACAGATACGCAGTATTTT.